The rows below give T cell receptor beta chains drawn from one sample of a study of T cell responses to AZD1222 COVID-19 vaccine. Produced via immunoSEQ multiplex PCR; TCRdb's table is partial and in-frame only. The table includes tens of thousands of clones, around 89% detected once. The sample in question was peripheral blood, obtained 28 days after the second dose of the MenACWY control vaccine. These receptors were obtained from an adult who received the MenACWY meningococcal vaccine as a control. Both conserved end residues are part of each CDR3. Fields, in order: CDR3 DNA, CDR3 protein, J gene, clone size, V gene, D gene. A D gene is named only where the DNA matches it firmly. A clone size is listed for some rows: how often the clone was seen (once, few, many), or a class if it is expanded.

TGTGCCACGCAGGGAGCCAGGGGCAATCAGCCCCAGCATTTT | CATQGARGNQPQHF | TRBJ1-5 | few | TRBV10-3 | NA
TGTGCCACCGAGGCAGGATGGACAGATACGCAGTATTTT | CATEAGWTDTQYF | TRBJ2-3 | few | TRBV24-1 | NA
TGTGCCAGCAGTTACCCCGAGACCGAAAAACTGTTTTTT | CASSYPETEKLFF | TRBJ1-4 | NA | TRBV6-6 | NA
TGTGCCAGCAGCTTAGCGCGACTAGCCTCCGCCGGGGAGCTGTTTTTT | CASSLARLASAGELFF | TRBJ2-2 | few | TRBV7-9 | TRBD2
TGTGCCAGCAGTCCTACGACTAGCGCTTACGAGCAGTACTTC | CASSPTTSAYEQYF | TRBJ2-7 | NA | TRBV6-4 | TRBD2
TGTGCCAGCAGTTACTCGATTGCCCAGGGCAATCAGCCCCAGCATTTT | CASSYSIAQGNQPQHF | TRBJ1-5 | NA | TRBV6-5 | NA
TGTGCCAGCAGTGAAGCCTATACAGGGGCCGGCTACACCTTC | CASSEAYTGAGYTF | TRBJ1-2 | NA | TRBV2 | TRBD1
TGTGCCTGGAGGGACACGGGTGCTGGCTACACCTTC | CAWRDTGAGYTF | TRBJ1-2 | NA | TRBV30 | NA
TGCGCCAGCAGCTCGGGCTTCTCGGGGCTCGAGCAGTACTTC | CASSSGFSGLEQYF | TRBJ2-7 | NA | TRBV5-1 | NA
TGCGCCAGCAGCCAAGCCGGAGAGGGACGTAATTCACCCCTCCACTTT | CASSQAGEGRNSPLHF | TRBJ1-6 | once | TRBV4-1 | NA
TGTGCCATCAGTGGTGGGACAGGTCATGCAACTAATGAAAAACTGTTTTTT | CAISGGTGHATNEKLFF | TRBJ1-4 | NA | TRBV10-3 | TRBD1
TGTGCCAGCAGCCAAGGGGACAGGCCACTATCCTACACCTTC | CASSQGDRPLSYTF | TRBJ1-2 | NA | TRBV3-1/TRBV3-2 | TRBD1
TGTGCCAGCAGCTTCACGAACACCGGGGAGCTGTTTTTT | CASSFTNTGELFF | TRBJ2-2 | NA | TRBV13 | NA
TGTGCCAGCAGTGAAACGGATGGCTACACCTTC | CASSETDGYTF | TRBJ1-2 | NA | TRBV6-1 | NA
TGTGCCAGCAGCCAAATGAGTGGCTTTGCTGGATTTCAAGAGACCCAGTACTTC | CASSQMSGFAGFQETQYF | TRBJ2-5 | NA | TRBV7-2 | NA
TGTGCCAGCAGAGTGGGACAGAACTACAATGAGCAGTTCTTC | CASRVGQNYNEQFF | TRBJ2-1 | NA | TRBV2 | TRBD1
TGTGCCAGCTCACCAGGAAACACCATATATTTT | CASSPGNTIYF | TRBJ1-3 | NA | TRBV18 | NA
TGCAGCGTTGAGAGGGGATTCAATGAGCAGTTCTTC | CSVERGFNEQFF | TRBJ2-1 | few | TRBV29-1 | NA
TGTGCCAGCAGTTACAGTACTAGACCTCAAGAGACCCAGTACTTC | CASSYSTRPQETQYF | TRBJ2-5 | NA | TRBV6-2/TRBV6-3 | NA
TGTGCCAGCAGCCCAACGAACACCGGGGAGCTGTTTTTT | CASSPTNTGELFF | TRBJ2-2 | NA | TRBV7-2 | NA
TGTGCCAGCAGGAGCTTAGGGGGGAACACTGAAGCTTTCTTT | CASRSLGGNTEAFF | TRBJ1-1 | NA | TRBV2 | NA
TGTGCCAGCAGCTCCCCTCAGGGCAACTCTGGAAACACCATATATTTT | CASSSPQGNSGNTIYF | TRBJ1-3 | once | TRBV7-9 | NA
TGTGCCAGCAGAGGGACAGGGGCTGCCTATGGCTACACCTTC | CASRGTGAAYGYTF | TRBJ1-2 | NA | TRBV2 | TRBD1
TGTGCCAGCAGTTACGGGACTAGCGGGGATACAGATACGCAGTATTTT | CASSYGTSGDTDTQYF | TRBJ2-3 | NA | TRBV6-6 | TRBD2
TGTGCCAGCAGCCAAGAGGACAGGGACTTCTATGGCTACACCTTC | CASSQEDRDFYGYTF | TRBJ1-2 | NA | TRBV4-2 | TRBD1
TGTGCCAGCAGCCAATCAGGTCTTTACAATGAGCAGTTCTTC | CASSQSGLYNEQFF | TRBJ2-1 | NA | TRBV3-1/TRBV3-2 | NA
TGTGCCAGCAGCCAAGTTGGAGGGGCAACTAATGAAAAACTGTTTTTT | CASSQVGGATNEKLFF | TRBJ1-4 | few | TRBV4-2 | NA
TGTGCCTGGGTACGGACAGGGATAGACTATGGCTACACCTTC | CAWVRTGIDYGYTF | TRBJ1-2 | NA | TRBV30 | TRBD1
TGTGCCAGCAGCCCCGAAGGCCGCCCGGGTAGGGTTTATAATTCACCCCTCCACTTT | CASSPEGRPGRVYNSPLHF | TRBJ1-6 | once | TRBV7-2 | NA
TGTGCCAGCAGCTTGGTCCGGATCCAAGAGACCCAGTACTTC | CASSLVRIQETQYF | TRBJ2-5 | NA | TRBV5-5 | NA
TGTGCCAGCAGTCCTTACGACAGGGTTTTGAGCGAGCAGTACTTC | CASSPYDRVLSEQYF | TRBJ2-7 | NA | TRBV6-5 | TRBD1
TGTGCCAGCAGTTCCGGGACACCGTTCTCCTACAATGAGCAGTTCTTC | CASSSGTPFSYNEQFF | TRBJ2-1 | NA | TRBV6-5 | NA
TGTGCCACCAGTGATTTGCGGGGGGATCAGCCTCAGCATTTT | CATSDLRGDQPQHF | TRBJ1-5 | NA | TRBV24-1 | NA
TGCAGTGCTAGTCATACTCCAAACACTGAAGCTTTCTTT | CSASHTPNTEAFF | TRBJ1-1 | few | TRBV20-1 | NA
TGTGCCAGCAGAGCGGCCGGGGAGCTGTTTTTT | CASRAAGELFF | TRBJ2-2 | NA | TRBV12-3/TRBV12-4 | NA
TGCGCCAGCAGCCGAAGCGCCAGTGGAACTAATGAAAAACTGTTTTTT | CASSRSASGTNEKLFF | TRBJ1-4 | NA | TRBV4-3 | NA
TGCGCCAGCAGCCCAGGACACGTCGATAATGAAAAACTGTTTTTT | CASSPGHVDNEKLFF | TRBJ1-4 | few | TRBV5-1 | NA
TGTGCCACCGGGGGACTAGCGGGGGGACAGACCCAGTACTTC | CATGGLAGGQTQYF | TRBJ2-5 | once | TRBV2 | TRBD2
TGTGCCAGCAGCTTATGGCCGAGTGGTGGGGGAACAGATACGCAGTATTTT | CASSLWPSGGGTDTQYF | TRBJ2-3 | NA | TRBV7-2 | NA
TGTGCCAGCAGCGCGTTTACAGCGGGGCAAAATAATTCACCCCTCCACTTT | CASSAFTAGQNNSPLHF | TRBJ1-6 | once | TRBV9 | NA
TGTGCCAGCAGCCAAGATAGTCTAGCGGGGGGCGGAGGTACGCAGTATTTT | CASSQDSLAGGGGTQYF | TRBJ2-3 | NA | TRBV4-2 | TRBD2
TGTGCCACCCAGGGGGCTGGGGAAAAACTGTTTTTT | CATQGAGEKLFF | TRBJ1-4 | NA | TRBV12-3/TRBV12-4 | TRBD1
TGTGCCAGTAGTATGATGGGGGTTCAAGAGACCCAGTACTTC | CASSMMGVQETQYF | TRBJ2-5 | once | TRBV19 | NA
TGTGCCAGTAGTATACAGGGGACCTATAATTCACCCCTCCACTTT | CASSIQGTYNSPLHF | TRBJ1-6 | NA | TRBV19 | NA
TGTGCCAGCAGCTTCCCCGGGACTAGCGGGGGGGTCCAAGAGACCCAGTACTTC | CASSFPGTSGGVQETQYF | TRBJ2-5 | NA | TRBV5-8 | TRBD2
TGCGCCAGCAGCTTGTTATCAGGAGGTGAGAGTTCACCCCTCCACTTT | CASSLLSGGESSPLHF | TRBJ1-6 | NA | TRBV5-1 | NA